These 21 T cell receptor beta chains came from one sample sequenced in a study of T cell clonotyping in hematopoietic cell transplantation. TCRdb's copy holds only in-frame clones and misses some; the assay was immunoSEQ multiplex PCR. The top ten hold around half of the sample, which has 750 to 1,000 clones, roughly 61% seen once. Sequences were derived from peripheral blood mononuclear cells, sampled 30 days after allogeneic stem cell transplant. The origin of the receptors is a male patient aged 60-69 years who had an allogeneic stem cell transplant, so the T cells may come from the graft donor. Some clones in this sample may be carry-over from other donors' samples.

By sample fraction, this clone is large (0.1 to 1%). The V call is TRBV6-4, the J call TRBJ1-2, with a possible D match to TRBD1 (5 bases). Trimming shortened V by 4 bases and J by 4 bases, and 10 bases separated the two germline ends. The CDR3 length is 13 residues. The germline V gene has CDR1 MRHNA and CDR2 SNTAGT. CDR3: CASSVWGTYGYTF. DNA of the CDR3: TGTGCCAGCAGTGTGTGGGGGACCTATGGCTACACCTTC.

J is TRBJ1-2 and V is TRBV29-1; D possibly corresponds to TRBD1 (6 bases). Between the trimmed V and J ends, which lost 7 bases and 5 bases, there was a span of 23 bases. Germline lookup yields CDR1 SQVTM and CDR2 ANQGSEA. The CDR3 contains 15 residues. The CDR3 DNA reads TGCAGCGCCGATACAACCGGGGCACAGGGATATGGCTACACCTTC. Protein: CSADTTGAQGYGYTF.

V gene TRBV7-6 combines with J gene TRBJ2-2; the D gene is possibly TRBD2 (6 bases). The CDR3 length is 10 residues. V shed 5 bases and J shed 11 bases, with 6 bases lying between them. CDR1 and CDR2 from the germline V gene are SGHVS and FNYEAQ. DNA for the CDR3: TGTGCCAGCAGCGCGGGAGAGCTGTTTTTT. As protein: CASSAGELFF.

This chain uses TRBV19 with TRBJ2-7, with a possible D match to TRBD2 (6 bases). The CDR3 is made up of 15 amino acids. CDR1 and CDR2 (germline): LNHDA, SQIVND (reference sequence). The V end was cut by 7 bases, the J end by 3 bases, with 19 bases between. In DNA, the CDR3 is TGTGCCAGTAAAACTGGGACTCCTACAAACTACGAGCAGTACTTC. Translated, it gives CASKTGTPTNYEQYF.

This clone has more than one count but fewer than ten. The chain uses TRBV5-6 and TRBJ2-2; D gene ambiguous. Germline V gene lookup returns CDR1 SGHDT and CDR2 YYEEEE. The length of the CDR3 is 14 residues. The ends were cut back, 4 bases at V and 10 bases at J, with 17 bases in the middle. This CDR3 is CASSPSFGGLELFF. In nucleotides, the CDR3 is TGTGCCAGCAGCCCCTCATTCGGTGGGCTGGAGCTGTTTTTT. Combining the CDR3 with reference TRBV5-6 and TRBJ2-2 gives the whole variable domain DAGVTQSPTHLIKTRGQQVTLRCSPKSGHDTVSWYQQALGQGPQFIFQYYEEEERQRGNFPDRFSGHQFPNYSSELNVNALLLGDSALYLCASSPSFGGLELFFGEGSRLTVL.

This chain links TRBV5-4 with TRBJ1-2, with no clear D. V lost 2 bases and J lost 3, with 17 bases in between. Germline loops: CDR1 SGHNT, CDR2 YYREEE (reference sequence). This CDR3 has 16 amino acids. The DNA for the CDR3 is TGTGCCAGCAGCTTTCGCCGGAGCCTAAGTTACTATGGCTACACCTTC. Its protein is CASSFRRSLSYYGYTF.

The chain links TRBV10-3 to TRBJ2-5; no clear D. Trimming took off 7 bases at V and 1 base at J, with 10 bases between the two ends. Germline V lookup: CDR1 ENHRY, CDR2 SYGVKD. The CDR3 totals 13 residues. The CDR3 reads CAITDTSQETQYF. The CDR3 coding sequence is TGTGCCATCACCGACACCTCCCAAGAGACCCAGTACTTC.

The chain is built from TRBV30 and TRBJ1-2, with D hard to call. With 0 bases removed from V and 5 bases from J, the gap between germline ends came to 10 bases. The germline V gene encodes CDR1 GTSNPN and CDR2 SVGIG (reference sequence). CDR3 length: 13 residues. DNA for the CDR3: TGTGCCTGGAGTGTGTTACTAGGGTATGGCTACACCTTC. Residues: CAWSVLLGYGYTF.

This clone was observed once. The V call is TRBV5-1, the J call TRBJ2-1; D is undetermined. V was clipped by 4 bases and J by 6 bases, with 11 bases between them. This CDR3 is 13 amino acids long. Germline CDR1 SGHRS, CDR2 YFSETQ. CDR3 amino acids: CASSGPNFNEQFF. In nucleotides, the CDR3 is TGCGCCAGCAGCGGGCCGAACTTCAATGAGCAGTTCTTC.

This clone appeared a few times. V is TRBV27 and J is TRBJ1-3, with a tentative D call TRBD1 (6 bases). This CDR3 region has 17 residues. CDR1 MNHEY and CDR2 SMNVEV come from the germline V gene (reference sequence). V was trimmed by 5 bases and J by 0 bases, leaving 17 bases between them. The CDR3 is CASSLGGNTISGNTIYF. Here the CDR3 DNA reads TGTGCCAGCAGTCTAGGGGGAAACACGATCTCTGGAAACACCATATATTTT.

This rearrangement joins TRBV5-4 to TRBJ1-3; D is unresolved. This CDR3 is built from 18 residues. Germline V gives CDR1 SGHNT, CDR2 YYREEE (reference sequence). Trimming pared 2 bases from V and 2 bases from J, leaving 20 bases between. For the CDR3, the DNA is TGTGCCAGCAGCTTTGATCGTCCGTCCAGAAGCCCTGGAAACACCATATATTTT. Residues: CASSFDRPSRSPGNTIYF.

The gene calls are TRBV5-1 and TRBJ1-1; D perhaps matches TRBD1 (6 bases). This CDR3 contains 13 residues. V was shortened by 3 bases and J by 11 bases, with 17 bases between the two germline ends. The germline gives CDR1 SGHRS, CDR2 YFSETQ. The CDR3 is CASSSGTTTRAFF. CDR3 coding DNA: TGCGCCAGCAGCTCCGGGACAACGACGCGGGCTTTCTTT. The full variable domain, rest sourced from reference TRBV5-1 and TRBJ1-1, is KAGVTQTPRYLIKTRGQQVTLSCSPISGHRSVSWYQQTPGQGLQFLFEYFSETQRNKGNFPGRFSGRQFSNSRSEMNVSTLELGDSALYLCASSSGTTTRAFFGQGTRLTVV.

This clone has a handful of counts. This chain links TRBV2 with TRBJ2-7, with TRBD2 identical over 8 bases. The CDR3 is 15 residues long. V trimming: 5 bases; J trimming: 2 bases; junction bases outside the gene matches: 8. Per germline, CDR1 SNHLY and CDR2 FYNNEI. Here the CDR3 reads CASSRSAGDPYEQYF. The CDR3 DNA reads TGTGCCAGCAGTCGGTCAGCGGGGGATCCCTACGAGCAGTACTTC. Full variable domain (remainder filled in from reference TRBV2 and TRBJ2-7): EPEVTQTPSHQVTQMGQEVILRCVPISNHLYFYWYRQILGQKVEFLVSFYNNEISEKSEIFDDQFSVERPDGSNFTLKIRSTKLEDSAMYFCASSRSAGDPYEQYFGPGTRLTVT.

The chain couples TRBV10-3 to TRBJ2-5; no firm D call. The CDR3 contains 12 residues. Germline CDR1 ENHRY, CDR2 SYGVKD. Trimming shortened V by 10 bases and J by 5 bases, and 14 bases separated the two germline ends. The CDR3 DNA reads as TGTGCCACCCGGGCCTCCGCCGAGACCCAGTACTTC. This codes for CATRASAETQYF.

This chain links TRBV2 with TRBJ1-1; no clear D. The CDR3 contains 15 residues. Trimming stripped 2 bases from V and 8 bases from J, with 18 bases between. Germline V gene lookup returns CDR1 SNHLY and CDR2 FYNNEI. In DNA form, the CDR3 reads TGTGCCAGCAGTGAACTCCCCCGACGACGGGGAGAAGCTTTCTTT. Its protein product is CASSELPRRRGEAFF.

The V and J genes are TRBV10-3 and TRBJ2-1; 9 bases line up with TRBD2. The germline V gene encodes CDR1 ENHRY and CDR2 SYGVKD. V dropped 8 bases and J dropped 4; count of bases not matched to a gene: 9. The CDR3 length is 15 residues. CDR3 sequence: CAIGRAGGQYNEQFF. The CDR3 region has the DNA TGTGCCATCGGTAGAGCGGGGGGACAATACAATGAGCAGTTCTTC.

There are a few counts of this clone. This sequence joins TRBV11-3 and TRBJ2-7; 11 bases line up with TRBD2. Losses at the gene ends were 0 bases for V and 2 bases for J; bases not matched to a gene: 6. CDR1 is SGHNT, CDR2 YENEEA, per germline. This CDR3 contains 17 residues. Here the CDR3 DNA reads TGTGCCAGCAGCTTAGAGATAGCGGGGGGGCCCGCCTACGAGCAGTACTTC. The encoded protein is CASSLEIAGGPAYEQYF.

This chain uses TRBV11-1 with TRBJ2-3, with 10 bases fitting TRBD2. Germline CDR1 reads SGHAT; CDR2 reads FQDESV (reference sequence). CDR3 length equals 17 residues. The trim removed 5 bases at V and 5 bases at J, leaving 13 bases unmatched. This chain's CDR3 is CASSLLLTSGVLDTQYF. CDR3 DNA: TGTGCCAGCAGCCTCCTTCTTACTAGCGGGGTTCTAGATACGCAGTATTTT.

This clone was detected a few times. V gene TRBV27 combines with J gene TRBJ1-1; D gene ambiguous. Trimming removed 5 bases at V and 7 bases at J, with 14 bases between. Germline CDR1 is MNHEY and CDR2 is SMNVEV (reference sequence). This CDR3 region has 13 residues. The CDR3 is CASSIDRAGEAFF. The CDR3, as DNA: TGTGCCAGCAGTATAGATCGGGCGGGTGAAGCTTTCTTT.

This clone has just a few counts. Other DNA sequences in the sample encode the same CDR3. The chain combines TRBV18 with TRBJ2-3, with D unresolved. V lost 6 bases, J lost 0 bases, and 4 bases lay in between. The CDR3 has 12 residues. The germline V gene has CDR1 KGHSH and CDR2 LQKENI. The CDR3 here is CASSLSTDTQYF. In DNA, the CDR3 is TGTGCCAGCTCCCTCAGCACAGATACGCAGTATTTT.

The genes are TRBV11-2 and TRBJ2-7; no firm D call. V gave up 5 bases and J gave up 0 bases, with 11 bases separating them. In germline, CDR1 is SGHAT, CDR2 FQNNGV. The CDR3 is made up of 14 amino acids. CDR3 nucleotides: TGTGCCAGCAGCCCGTACACGGCCTCCTACGAGCAGTACTTC. Protein sequence: CASSPYTASYEQYF. The variable domain in full, completed from reference TRBV11-2 and TRBJ2-7, reads EAGVAQSPRYKIIEKRQSVAFWCNPISGHATLYWYQQILGQGPKLLIQFQNNGVVDDSQLPKDRFSAERLKGVDSTLKIQPAKLEDSAVYLCASSPYTASYEQYFGPGTRLTVT.